This T cell receptor beta chain derives from a study of T cell changes during pregnancy in multiple sclerosis. The CDR3 is made up of 16 amino acids. Germline V gives CDR1 MDHEN, CDR2 SYDVKM. The ends were cut back, 6 bases at V and 9 bases at J, with 24 bases in the middle. Here immunoSEQ multiplex PCR was the method, and the copy in TCRdb shows in-frame clones only, minus some. The table lists fewer than 90,000 clones, 93% of them singletons. The V call is TRBV28, the J call TRBJ2-1; tentatively, D is TRBD1 (7 bases). The sample in question was peripheral blood, obtained in the third trimester of pregnancy. This receptor was obtained from a female donor in good health, enrolled as a control in a pregnancy study. CDR3 protein: CASRAGGGGLLGEQFF. CDR3 DNA sequence: TGTGCCAGCAGGGCGGGTGGAGGGGGCCTGTTGGGTGAGCAGTTCTTC.